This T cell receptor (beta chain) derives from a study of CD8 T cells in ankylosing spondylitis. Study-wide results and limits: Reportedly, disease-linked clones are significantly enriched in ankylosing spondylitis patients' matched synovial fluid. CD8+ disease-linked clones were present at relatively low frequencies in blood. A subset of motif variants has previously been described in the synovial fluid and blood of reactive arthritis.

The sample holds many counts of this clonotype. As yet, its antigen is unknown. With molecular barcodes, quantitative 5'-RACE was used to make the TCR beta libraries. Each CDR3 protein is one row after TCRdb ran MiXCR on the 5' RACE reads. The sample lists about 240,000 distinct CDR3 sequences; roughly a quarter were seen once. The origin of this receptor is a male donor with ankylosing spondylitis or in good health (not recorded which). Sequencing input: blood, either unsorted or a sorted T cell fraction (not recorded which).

The CDR3 sequence is CASSVAYTTHTGELFF. The DNA of the CDR3 is TGTGCCAGCAGCGTAGCTTACACAACCCACACCGGGGAGCTGTTTTTT. V is TRBV9 and J is TRBJ2-2; D gene unclear. V lost 0 bases and J lost 3, with 12 bases in between. The CDR3 loop spans 16 amino acids. The V gene's germline CDR1 is SGDLS and CDR2 YYNGEE.